This T cell receptor beta chain derives from a study of Graves' ophthalmopathy and Graves' hyperthyroidism (dated by TCRdb to the late 2010s). About the study as a whole: Peripheral blood was collected at initial diagnosis, before any treatment. The 95 to 100 discovery patients were randomly split 7:3 into training and test sets. Once sampling was done, hyperthyroidism patients were given methimazole at a starting dose of 30 mg daily, while ophthalmopathy patients were given high-dose intravenous methylprednisolone. To explore V-J signatures that separate ophthalmopathy from hyperthyroidism, a discovery set of about 96 patients was enrolled, consisting of about 45 with ophthalmopathy and around 57 with stable hyperthyroidism. The study used TCR beta repertoire signatures to distinguish Graves' ophthalmopathy from Graves' hyperthyroidism and to predict progression to ophthalmopathy. An independent validation cohort comprised 18 hyperthyroidism patients and roughly 15 patients who later progressed from hyperthyroidism to ophthalmopathy. In total, 135 blood samples were TCR-sequenced: 40 to 45 ophthalmopathy, some 75 hyperthyroidism and approximately 17 hyperthyroidism-to-ophthalmopathy patients. T-cell repertoires of thyroid tissue and blood were compared in more than 5 hyperthyroidism patients.

TCR beta CDR3 regions were amplified from RNA transcripts for repertoire sequencing. The first round of RT-PCR was done with HTBI primers and the Qiagen OneStep RT-PCR kit, and was followed by a second round of multiplex PCR, then size selection and purification. Libraries were sequenced paired-end with 100 bp reads on an Illumina HiSeq2000. The paper's processing steps were these. SOAPnuke was used for read processing, and reads with adapters, uncalled bases, a mean Phred below 15, or no exact constant-primer or identifier match were discarded. COPE v1.2.5 was used to merge the high-quality paired reads. Clonotypes were defined as unique nucleotide sequences and were aligned to IMGT TRB V, D and J references using MiTCR v1.1. Only V-J combinations with frequency above 0.0001 were analysed, covering around 99% of repertoires. For each V-J combination, a TCR clonal expansion and chaos score was defined as the ratio of F50 clonal expansion to chaos observed in the TCRdist matrix. Welch's t-statistics and random forest were used to reduce the features to 10 to 15 V-J combinations, which were then used as input to a naive Bayes classifier. The Morisita-Horn index was used to measure how similar the thyroid and blood repertoires were. Using fastp at Q25 and MiXCR, TCRdb reprocessed the public reads and kept productive beta chains. Each entry merges the rows of one CDR3 protein and shows their most common DNA and genes. The V and J calls shown here were made by TCRdb, not taken from the authors' results. This sample is represented by about 620,000 distinct CDR3 sequences; about a fifth of them were singletons. The top ten clones comprise more than 5.5% of the sample.

A patient counted as having stable hyperthyroidism if there was no progression to ophthalmopathy within 18 months of follow-up. Hyperthyroidism patients were newly diagnosed, were aged 18 to 65 years, and had a disease duration under 2 months. Patients with other autoimmune diseases, uncontrolled infections, pregnancy or lactation were excluded from the study. Clinical symptoms, serum thyroxine, TRAb, thyroid ultrasound and orbital computed tomography were used for diagnosis. PBMCs were isolated from 10 ml of fresh peripheral blood by Ficoll-Paque density gradient centrifugation. Total RNA was extracted using Trizol reagent, and RNA quality was checked on an Agilent 2100 Bioanalyzer. Summary of the overall study and its limitations: In validation, the model predicted ophthalmopathy progression with nearly 71% sensitivity and less than 80% specificity; more than ten predicted patients were CT-confirmed with GO in a median of roughly 6.8 months. Ophthalmopathy was separated from stable hyperthyroidism by the 13-signature model with about 85% sensitivity and less than 82% specificity in cross-validation and with 80%/75% in the test set. Most expanded thyroid clonotypes with frequency above 0.001 were also detected in blood, suggesting blood repertoires may reflect the thyroid immune response. Sample size was not predetermined statistically, and investigators were not blinded to group allocation.

Concerning this clonotype itself: Its antigen is currently not known. Base qualities are not recorded, but no much larger clone differs from it by a single base.

The TCR was taken from a woman aged 18-29 years with stable Graves' hyperthyroidism. Some clones in this sample may be carry-over from other donors' samples. Donor details come from another sample of the same person, matched by shared clones. Sequencing used peripheral blood.

The sequenced DNA is TGTGCCAGTAGTCCTAGATTCCTTGGACAGGGAAACTATGGCTACACCTTC. It encodes CASSPRFLGQGNYGYTF. The chain is made from TRBV19 and TRBJ1-2; 8 bases in the junction line up with TRBD1. The CDR3 spans 17 residues, from the cysteine through the phenylalanine. The entry retains the CDR3 DNA only, 51 bases that are in frame from base 1. The germline V gene (reference sequence) sets CDR1 to LNHDA and CDR2 to SQIVND. Trimming removed 5 bases from V and 2 bases from J; the gene matches leave 13 bases unexplained.